The 25 T cell receptor beta chains reported below all come from one sample, sequenced in a study of shared clonotypes between healthy human individuals. Assay used: immunoSEQ multiplex PCR; TCRdb lists only in-frame clones, some missing. The sample holds some 2,500,000 clones, over 85% seen once. The sample was naive CD4+ T cells from PBMCs. Subset noted: CD45RA+ positively selected. These receptors were taken from a young man in good health. Some clones in this sample may be carry-over from other donors' samples.

V gene TRBV2 combines with J gene TRBJ2-2, with 7 bases lining up with TRBD2. Germline V CDR1 and CDR2: SNHLY, FYNNEI. The V segment lost 5 bases and the J segment 8 bases; nucleotides outside the gene matches: 5. The CDR3 has 13 residues. This chain's CDR3 is CASSPTSFGELFF. The CDR3 DNA is TGTGCCAGCAGTCCGACTAGCTTTGGGGAGCTGTTTTTT. The whole variable domain, filled in from reference TRBV2 and TRBJ2-2, reads EPEVTQTPSHQVTQMGQEVILRCVPISNHLYFYWYRQILGQKVEFLVSFYNNEISEKSEIFDDQFSVERPDGSNFTLKIRSTKLEDSAMYFCASSPTSFGELFFGEGSRLTVL.

The CDR3 region is CASSPTGNVGETQYF. The CDR3 coding sequence is TGTGCCAGCAGCCCGACAGGAAATGTTGGAGAGACCCAGTACTTC. The chain recombines TRBV7-3 with TRBJ2-5; tentatively, D is TRBD1 (6 bases). V was pared by 5 bases and J by 4 bases, with 17 bases between. CDR1 SGHTA and CDR2 FQGTGA come from the germline V gene. This CDR3 comprises 15 residues.

The chain's CDR3 is CASSLFGPPSYEQYF. CDR3 DNA sequence: TGCGCCAGCAGCTTGTTTGGCCCGCCATCCTACGAGCAGTACTTC. J is TRBJ2-7 and V is TRBV5-1; D uncertain. CDR3 length: 15 residues. Germline-derived CDR1 and CDR2 are SGHRS and YFSETQ. With 1 base removed from V and 1 base from J, the gap between germline ends came to 12 bases.

A single count supports this clone. The CDR3 nucleotides read TGTGCCAGCAGTTTAGGGGGCTCTGGGGCCAACGTCCTGACTTTC. Its protein product is CASSLGGSGANVLTF. The chain links TRBV2 to TRBJ2-6, with D perhaps matching TRBD1 (6 bases). Germline CDR1 is SNHLY and CDR2 is FYNNEI. Trimming shortened V by 5 bases and J by 0 bases, and 8 bases separated the two germline ends. This CDR3 has 15 residues.

The chain's CDR3 is CSVKGQREEAEQYF. CDR3 sequence (DNA): TGCAGCGTCAAAGGGCAGCGGGAGGAGGCCGAGCAGTACTTC. J is TRBJ2-7 and V is TRBV29-1; 9 bases match TRBD2. The CDR3 contains 14 residues. V was pared by 6 bases and J by 6 bases, with 12 bases of the junction left unmatched. Germline CDR1 is SQVTM and CDR2 is ANQGSEA.

This chain's CDR3 is CASSAGTGRFVETQYF. In DNA form, the CDR3 reads TGTGCCAGCAGTGCGGGGACAGGGAGATTTGTGGAGACCCAGTACTTC. The chain employs TRBV25-1 and TRBJ2-5, with 9 bases fitting TRBD1. CDR1 is MGHDK, CDR2 SYGVNS, per germline. V dropped 4 bases and J dropped 5; count of bases not matched to a gene: 11. The CDR3 runs 16 residues.

The gene calls are TRBV5-1 and TRBJ1-2; 10 bases agree with TRBD1. This CDR3 has 14 residues. The germline V gene encodes CDR1 SGHRS and CDR2 YFSETQ. V shed 7 bases, J shed 4 bases, and the junction held 7 bases outside the gene matches. The CDR3 bases are TGCGCCAGCCGGGGACAGGGGAGAAGCTATGGCTACACCTTC. It yields the protein CASRGQGRSYGYTF.

This clone was seen once. The CDR3 DNA sequence: TGTGCCAGCAGTTTATCGGGCCAAGTGATGGTGTATGAAAAACTGTTTTTT. It yields the protein CASSLSGQVMVYEKLFF. The chain employs TRBV27 and TRBJ1-4; D not certain. Per germline, CDR1 MNHEY and CDR2 SMNVEV (reference sequence). V was cut by 0 bases and J by 6 bases, with 17 bases left in between. The CDR3 has 17 amino acids.

This clone was detected only once. Written as DNA, the CDR3 is TGTGCCAGCAGCTTAGGGGGCAGGGACTACGAGCAGTACTTC. Amino acids: CASSLGGRDYEQYF. V usage is TRBV11-2 and J usage is TRBJ2-7, with TRBD1 as a possible D gene (5 bases). Germline values: CDR1 SGHAT, CDR2 FQNNGV. Trimming took off 1 base at V and 3 bases at J, with 10 bases between the two ends. This CDR3 comprises 14 residues.

The count of this clone is one. This sequence joins TRBV2 and TRBJ2-1, with no clear D. From germline, CDR1 is SNHLY and CDR2 FYNNEI. The V end lost 1 base, the J end lost 8 bases, and 6 bases lay between the germline ends. This CDR3 comprises 12 residues. The CDR3 is CASSEGAYEQFF. The CDR3 bases are TGTGCCAGCAGTGAAGGGGCCTATGAGCAGTTCTTC.

The sample holds one count of this clone. The gene calls are TRBV27 and TRBJ2-3, with TRBD2 matching over 10 bases. J was trimmed by 7 bases and V by 2 bases; bases with no gene match: 6. This CDR3 has 15 residues. The V gene's germline CDR1 is MNHEY and CDR2 SMNVEV (reference sequence). The DNA of the CDR3 is TGTGCCAGCAGTTTACCAGCGGGAGGGCCCCATACGCAGTATTTT. This sequence encodes CASSLPAGGPHTQYF.

The chain joins TRBV5-1 to TRBJ2-3; weak D call: TRBD1 (7 bases). Germline V gene sequence: CDR1 SGHRS, CDR2 YFSETQ. This CDR3 region has 16 residues. V lost 5 bases and J lost 0, with 16 bases in between. CDR3 residues: CASRAGTVPSTDTQYF. The CDR3 DNA reads as TGCGCCAGCAGGGCGGGGACAGTTCCTAGCACAGATACGCAGTATTTT.

This rearrangement joins TRBV7-7 to TRBJ2-5; 11 nucleotides align to TRBD1. Losses at the gene ends were 5 bases for V and 3 bases for J; bases not matched to a gene: 8. The CDR3 runs 16 residues. Germline CDR1 is SSHAT and CDR2 is FNYEAQ (reference sequence). In nucleotides, the CDR3 is TGTGCCAGCAGCGCTGGGCCGGGACAGGGGGAAGAGACCCAGTACTTC. This sequence encodes CASSAGPGQGEETQYF.

The chain links TRBV7-2 to TRBJ1-2, with 8 bases matching TRBD1. CDR1 is SGHTA, CDR2 FQGNSA, per germline. The trim removed 5 bases at V and 4 bases at J, leaving 12 bases unmatched. CDR3 length equals 16 residues. The CDR3 region is CASSGPGTGSAYGYTF. The CDR3 nucleotides are TGTGCCAGCAGCGGCCCCGGGACAGGCTCCGCCTATGGCTACACCTTC. The complete variable domain, with remaining parts taken from reference TRBV7-2 and TRBJ1-2, reads GAGVSQSPSNKVTEKGKDVELRCDPISGHTALYWYRQSLGQGLEFLIYFQGNSAPDKSGLPSDRFSAERTGGSVSTLTIQRTQQEDSAVYLCASSGPGTGSAYGYTFGSGTRLTVV.

The V call is TRBV6-1, the J call TRBJ1-2, with TRBD1 matching over 8 bases. CDR3 length equals 15 residues. Germline CDR1 MNHNS, CDR2 SASEGT. V shed 1 base and J 7 bases; nucleotides not matched to a gene: 8. The CDR3 is CASSEVRAGGFGYTF. The CDR3 DNA follows: TGTGCCAGCAGTGAAGTAAGGGCAGGGGGCTTTGGCTACACCTTC.

V is TRBV18 and J is TRBJ2-7, with 7 bases fitting TRBD1. Germline lookup yields CDR1 KGHSH and CDR2 LQKENI. With 3 bases clipped from V and 0 bases from J, the junction kept 5 bases outside the gene matches. This CDR3 contains 15 residues. CDR3 residues: CASSPKTGSSYEQYF. The CDR3 nucleotides read TGTGCCAGCTCACCCAAGACAGGGAGCTCCTACGAGCAGTACTTC.

The gene calls are TRBV7-9 and TRBJ1-2, with TRBD1 matching over 8 bases. V lost 5 bases and J lost 3; bases outside the gene matches: 11. Germline-derived CDR1 and CDR2 are SEHNR and FQNEAQ (reference sequence). This CDR3 is built from 16 residues. CDR3 in amino acids: CASSPSGQGGHYGYTF. The DNA of the CDR3 is TGTGCCAGCAGCCCTAGTGGACAGGGCGGTCACTATGGCTACACCTTC.

This rearrangement joins TRBV5-1 to TRBJ2-5; maybe TRBD2 (6 bases). CDR1 and CDR2 from the germline V gene are SGHRS and YFSETQ. The CDR3 consists of 18 residues. Trimming left V 3 bases short and J 2 bases short, with 23 bases between. The CDR3: CASSYYSSRRVGQETQYF. The CDR3 DNA is TGCGCCAGCAGCTACTACTCCTCCAGGAGGGTCGGACAAGAGACCCAGTACTTC.

This chain uses TRBV5-6 with TRBJ2-2; D perhaps matches TRBD1 (6 bases). V was clipped by 5 bases and J by 1 base, with 12 bases between them. This CDR3 is 15 amino acids long. Germline lookup yields CDR1 SGHDT and CDR2 YYEEEE. The CDR3 DNA is TGTGCCAGCAGATGGGGGCAGGGGAACACCGGGGAGCTGTTTTTT. Translation gives CASRWGQGNTGELFF.

The chain recombines TRBV7-6 with TRBJ1-2; D is unresolved. The CDR3 runs 16 residues. Trimming stripped 3 bases from V and 4 bases from J, with 18 bases between. Germline CDR1 reads SGHVS; CDR2 reads FNYEAQ. The CDR3 region has the DNA TGTGCCAGCAGCTTCTTCACATCTCGAAAGACCTATGGCTACACCTTC. Amino acids: CASSFFTSRKTYGYTF.

This chain joins TRBV28 and TRBJ1-4; the D is unclear. CDR3 length: 12 residues. The germline V and J ends were trimmed by 5 bases and 3 bases, with 4 bases remaining between them. Germline V gene sequence: CDR1 MDHEN, CDR2 SYDVKM. CDR3 protein: CASSPANEKLFF. The CDR3 DNA follows: TGTGCCAGCAGTCCCGCTAATGAAAAACTGTTTTTT.

This clone showed up just once. This sequence joins TRBV7-9 and TRBJ2-3; D is uncertain. Germline loops: CDR1 SEHNR, CDR2 FQNEAQ (reference sequence). The CDR3 runs 12 residues. Trimming pared 5 bases from V and 2 bases from J, leaving 5 bases between. Written as DNA, the CDR3 is TGTGCCAGCAGCCCCGACACAGATACGCAGTATTTT. Protein: CASSPDTDTQYF.

V and J are TRBV5-1 and TRBJ1-2; D call uncertain. Germline CDR1 SGHRS, CDR2 YFSETQ. V shed 1 base and J shed 3 bases, with 13 bases lying between them. This CDR3 has 15 residues. The CDR3: CASSLLVGQDYGYTF. The CDR3 region has the DNA TGCGCCAGCAGCTTGTTAGTAGGGCAGGACTATGGCTACACCTTC.

The chain is built from TRBV30 and TRBJ1-2; D unresolved. The V end lost 0 bases, the J end lost 10 bases, and 15 bases lay between the germline ends. Germline CDR1 GTSNPN, CDR2 SVGIG (reference sequence). The CDR3 length is 13 residues. CDR3 region: CAWSVQLASNYTF. As DNA, the CDR3 is TGTGCCTGGAGTGTACAACTGGCCTCGAACTACACCTTC.

V and J are TRBV30 and TRBJ2-5; D gene ambiguous. Trimming shortened V by 2 bases and J by 1 base, and 8 bases separated the two germline ends. The CDR3 runs 13 residues. The germline CDR1 and CDR2 sequences are GTSNPN and SVGIG (reference sequence). CDR3 region: CAWSIALQETQYF. CDR3 nucleotide sequence: TGTGCCTGGAGTATCGCACTCCAAGAGACCCAGTACTTC.